A single sample is the source of the 3 T cell receptor beta chains below, sequenced in a study of PD-1 blockade in classical Hodgkin lymphoma. Time point in this sample: newly diagnosed, previously untreated cHL patient sample. The authors enriched CD8+ T cells from thawed PBMCs via magnetic negative selection. Sequencing was performed with immunoSEQ multiplex PCR; in TCRdb, only in-frame clones are kept and a portion is missing. This sample has 10,000 or so clones, with over 75% found just once. The sequenced material came from CD8+ T cells from blood. Receptors originate from a human donor with classical Hodgkin lymphoma.

The chain uses TRBV6-6 and TRBJ2-3; 12 nucleotides line up with TRBD2. V gave up 4 bases and J gave up 2 bases; unmatched junction bases: 4. This CDR3 region has 16 residues. The germline V gene encodes CDR1 MNHNY and CDR2 SVGAGI (reference sequence). DNA for the CDR3: TGTGCCAGCAGTTGGACTAGCGGGGAGCCCACAGATACGCAGTATTTT. Encoded protein: CASSWTSGEPTDTQYF.

The gene calls are TRBV4-1 and TRBJ2-7, with D perhaps matching TRBD2 (6 bases). Trimming pared 0 bases from V and 5 bases from J, leaving 26 bases between. The CDR3 length is 19 residues. CDR1 is MGHRA and CDR2 is YSYEKL in the germline V gene. CDR3 sequence: CASSQDQATSGVGADEQYF. CDR3 in DNA: TGCGCCAGCAGCCAAGATCAGGCGACTAGTGGTGTTGGGGCGGACGAGCAGTACTTC.

The gene calls are TRBV7-9 and TRBJ2-3; TRBD1 is a possible D gene (6 bases). Trimming took off 2 bases at V and 1 base at J, with 10 bases between the two ends. Germline-derived CDR1 and CDR2 are SEHNR and FQNEAQ (reference sequence). This CDR3 contains 15 residues. For the CDR3, the DNA is TGTGCCAGCAGCTTAATGGGGGCCGGCACAGATACGCAGTATTTT. Translation: CASSLMGAGTDTQYF.